A single sample gave rise to the 15 T cell receptor beta chains below, sequenced in a study of blood T cell repertoires in COVID-19. Sequencing was performed with immunoSEQ multiplex PCR; in TCRdb, only in-frame clones are kept and a portion is missing. The sample consists of hundreds of thousands of clones, approximately 82% of them appearing once. Sequencing was carried out using peripheral blood. These receptors came from a woman aged 50 to 60 with acute or convalescent COVID-19.

This chain joins TRBV10-3 and TRBJ2-5; 8 nucleotides match TRBD1. CDR3 length: 17 amino acids. Germline CDR1 ENHRY, CDR2 SYGVKD. V trimming: 2 bases; J trimming: 5 bases; junction bases outside the gene matches: 13. The CDR3 here is CAISEPSAGGSRETQYF. The CDR3 DNA reads as TGTGCCATCAGTGAGCCTTCGGCAGGGGGCAGCAGGGAGACCCAGTACTTC.

The CDR3 nucleotides are TGTGCCAGCAGTGGGGACTCGAATGAGCAGTTCTTC. Translating gives CASSGDSNEQFF. The chain has TRBV28 and TRBJ2-1; perhaps TRBD2 as D (6 bases). The CDR3 runs 12 residues. Germline V CDR1 and CDR2: MDHEN, SYDVKM. Trimming cost V 5 bases and J 7 bases, with 9 bases left between them.

The rearrangement uses TRBV7-2 and TRBJ1-1, with D possibly being TRBD1 (5 bases). Germline assignment: CDR1 SGHTA and CDR2 FQGNSA. Deletions cut 4 bases from V and 5 bases from J, with 14 bases between. This CDR3 has 14 residues. The CDR3: CASSSRQRGTEAFF. The CDR3 DNA sequence: TGTGCCAGCAGCTCTCGACAGCGGGGTACTGAAGCTTTCTTT.

This clone was seen a single time. The chain carries TRBV19 and TRBJ2-3, with a weak D call TRBD2 (6 bases). Trimming left V 3 bases short and J 2 bases short, with 12 bases between. The germline gives CDR1 LNHDA, CDR2 SQIVND (reference sequence). CDR3 length: 15 amino acids. This chain's CDR3 is CASSMRAGSTDTQYF. The CDR3 coding sequence is TGTGCCAGTAGTATGAGGGCGGGGTCCACAGATACGCAGTATTTT. Based on the CDR3 plus reference TRBV19 and TRBJ2-3, the full variable domain is DGGITQSPKYLFRKEGQNVTLSCEQNLNHDAMYWYRQDPGQGLRLIYYSQIVNDFQKGDIAEGYSVSREKKESFPLTVTSAQKNPTAFYLCASSMRAGSTDTQYFGPGTRLTVL.

The V and J genes are TRBV3-1 (or the pseudogene TRBV3-2) and TRBJ1-2; D perhaps matches TRBD1 (5 bases). Germline assignment: CDR1 LGHDT and CDR2 YNNKEL (reference sequence). There are 14 residues in the CDR3. V was cut by 3 bases and J by 8 bases, with 16 bases left in between. The CDR3 region is CASSHFRGDSGYTF. In nucleotides, the CDR3 is TGTGCCAGCAGCCATTTTAGGGGCGACAGCGGCTACACCTTC.

The gene calls are TRBV20-1 and TRBJ2-3; the match to TRBD2 covers 10 bases. Trimming removed 3 bases from V and 13 bases from J; junction bases left unmatched: 4. This CDR3 is built from 11 residues. CDR1 and CDR2 from the germline V gene are DFQATT and SNEGSKA (reference sequence). CDR3 sequence (DNA): TGCAGTGCTAGTGGGCTAGCGGGAGAGTATTTT. This translates into CSASGLAGEYF.

The genes are TRBV7-2 and TRBJ2-2, with TRBD2 matching 9 bases. Germline trimming cut 2 bases from V and 1 base from J; bases unmatched to any gene: 2. The CDR3 has 16 residues. Germline V lookup: CDR1 SGHTA, CDR2 FQGNSA. Here the CDR3 reads CASSLQAGGNTGELFF. Here the CDR3 DNA reads TGTGCCAGCAGCTTACAAGCGGGGGGGAACACCGGGGAGCTGTTTTTT.

The genes are TRBV3-1 (or the pseudogene TRBV3-2) and TRBJ2-3; possible D gene TRBD2, 6 bases. Germline V gene sequence: CDR1 LGHDT, CDR2 YNNKEL (reference sequence). V was clipped by 8 bases and J by 5 bases, with 11 bases between them. The CDR3 runs 12 residues. The CDR3 spells CASGGWGDTQYF. For the CDR3, the DNA is TGTGCCAGCGGGGGGTGGGGAGATACGCAGTATTTT.

The chain couples TRBV6-1 to TRBJ2-1; 11 bases align to TRBD2. In germline, CDR1 is MNHNS, CDR2 SASEGT. This CDR3 is built from 16 residues. The junction had 8 bases not matched to a gene; V was cut back by 1 base and J by 9 bases. CDR3 region: CASSEVASGRKGEQFF. CDR3 DNA sequence: TGTGCCAGCAGTGAAGTGGCTAGCGGGAGGAAGGGTGAGCAGTTCTTC.

The chain links TRBV11-2 to TRBJ1-1; D is ambiguous. The CDR3 loop spans 14 amino acids. V was trimmed by 2 bases and J by 5 bases, leaving 12 bases between them. Germline CDR1 reads SGHAT; CDR2 reads FQNNGV. Here the CDR3 reads CASSLNVLRTEAFF. The CDR3 region has the DNA TGTGCCAGCAGCTTAAATGTCCTGAGGACTGAAGCTTTCTTT.

The count of this clone is one. The chain carries TRBV6-5 and TRBJ1-4, with TRBD1 as a possible D gene (6 bases). Germline V gives CDR1 MNHEY, CDR2 SVGAGI. The V and J ends lost 6 bases and 0 bases respectively, with 8 bases between them. This CDR3 is 14 amino acids long. The CDR3 DNA follows: TGTGCCAGCAGGGGGGCCGCAACTAATGAAAAACTGTTTTTT. Protein product: CASRGAATNEKLFF.

The CDR3 spells CASSMYGSSKKEDYGYTF. For the CDR3, the DNA is TGTGCCAGCAGCATGTATGGGTCATCAAAAAAGGAGGACTATGGCTACACCTTC. The chain employs TRBV7-9 and TRBJ1-2; D unclear. The CDR3 sequence is 18 residues long. Germline-derived CDR1 and CDR2 are SEHNR and FQNEAQ (reference sequence). Trimming took 5 bases from V and 3 from J, leaving 25 bases between them.

The V gene is TRBV27, the J gene TRBJ2-7; the match to TRBD2 covers 10 bases. The CDR3 runs to 14 residues. The ends lost 6 bases at V and 7 bases at J; junction bases unmatched: 9. Germline CDR1 MNHEY, CDR2 SMNVEV (reference sequence). The CDR3 coding sequence is TGTGCCAGCAGGCGGGGACTAGCGAATATTGAGCAGTACTTC. Encoded protein: CASRRGLANIEQYF.

The chain uses TRBV6-4 and TRBJ2-7; D perhaps matches TRBD2 (5 bases). This CDR3 region has 15 residues. Germline V gives CDR1 MRHNA, CDR2 SNTAGT. V dropped 6 bases and J dropped 1 base, with 16 bases sitting between them. The CDR3 spells CASSGPDPGSYEQYF. The CDR3 nucleotides are TGTGCCAGCAGCGGACCCGACCCGGGGTCCTACGAGCAGTACTTC.

CDR3 region: CASSALAGLPTDTQYF. CDR3 nucleotides: TGTGCCAGCAGCGCCCTAGCGGGACTACCCACAGATACGCAGTATTTT. This sequence joins TRBV9 and TRBJ2-3, with TRBD2 matching 9 bases. Germline lookup yields CDR1 SGDLS and CDR2 YYNGEE. V lost 3 bases to trimming and J lost 2 bases; unmatched junction nucleotides: 7. This CDR3 contains 16 residues.